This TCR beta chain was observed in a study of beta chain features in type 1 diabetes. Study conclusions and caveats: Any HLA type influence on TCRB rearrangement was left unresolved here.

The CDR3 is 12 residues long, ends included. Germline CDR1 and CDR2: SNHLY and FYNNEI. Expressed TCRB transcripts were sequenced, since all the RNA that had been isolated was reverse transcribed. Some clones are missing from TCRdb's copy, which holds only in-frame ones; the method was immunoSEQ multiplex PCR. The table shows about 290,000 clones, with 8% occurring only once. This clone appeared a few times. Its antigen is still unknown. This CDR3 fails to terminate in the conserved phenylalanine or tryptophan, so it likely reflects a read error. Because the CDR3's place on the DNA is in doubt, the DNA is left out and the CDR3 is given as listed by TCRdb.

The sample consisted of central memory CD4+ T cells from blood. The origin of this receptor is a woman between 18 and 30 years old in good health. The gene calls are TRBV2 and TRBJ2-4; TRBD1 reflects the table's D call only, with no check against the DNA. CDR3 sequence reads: CASSRSQTGLVC.